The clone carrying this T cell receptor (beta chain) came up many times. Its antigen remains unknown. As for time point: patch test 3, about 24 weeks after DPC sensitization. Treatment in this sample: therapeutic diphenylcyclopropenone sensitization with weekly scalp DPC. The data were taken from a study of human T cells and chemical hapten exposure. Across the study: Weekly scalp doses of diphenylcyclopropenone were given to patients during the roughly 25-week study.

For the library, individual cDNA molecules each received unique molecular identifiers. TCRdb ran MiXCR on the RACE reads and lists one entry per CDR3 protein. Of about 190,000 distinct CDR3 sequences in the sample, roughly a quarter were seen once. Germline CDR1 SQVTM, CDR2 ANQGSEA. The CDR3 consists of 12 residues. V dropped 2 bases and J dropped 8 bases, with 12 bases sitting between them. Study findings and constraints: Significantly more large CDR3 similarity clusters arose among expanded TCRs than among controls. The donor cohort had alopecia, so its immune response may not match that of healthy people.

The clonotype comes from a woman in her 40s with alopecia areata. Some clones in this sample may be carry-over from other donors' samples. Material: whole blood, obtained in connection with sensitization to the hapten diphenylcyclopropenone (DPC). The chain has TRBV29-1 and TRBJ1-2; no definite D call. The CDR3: CSVESGSNGYTF. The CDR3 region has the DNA TGCAGCGTTGAATCTGGGTCCAACGGCTACACCTTC.